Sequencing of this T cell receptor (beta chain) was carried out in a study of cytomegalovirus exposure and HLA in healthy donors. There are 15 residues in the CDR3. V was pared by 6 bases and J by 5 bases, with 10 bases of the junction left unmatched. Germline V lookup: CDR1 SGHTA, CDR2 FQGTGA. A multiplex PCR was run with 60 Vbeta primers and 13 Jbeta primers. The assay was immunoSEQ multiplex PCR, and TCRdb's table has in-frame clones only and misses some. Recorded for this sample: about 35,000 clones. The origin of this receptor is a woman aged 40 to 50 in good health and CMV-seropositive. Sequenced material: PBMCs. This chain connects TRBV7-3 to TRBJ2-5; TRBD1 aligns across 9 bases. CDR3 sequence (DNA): TGTGCCAGCAGTCCTACGACAGGGGGAGTGGAGACCCAGTACTTC. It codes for CASSPTTGGVETQYF.